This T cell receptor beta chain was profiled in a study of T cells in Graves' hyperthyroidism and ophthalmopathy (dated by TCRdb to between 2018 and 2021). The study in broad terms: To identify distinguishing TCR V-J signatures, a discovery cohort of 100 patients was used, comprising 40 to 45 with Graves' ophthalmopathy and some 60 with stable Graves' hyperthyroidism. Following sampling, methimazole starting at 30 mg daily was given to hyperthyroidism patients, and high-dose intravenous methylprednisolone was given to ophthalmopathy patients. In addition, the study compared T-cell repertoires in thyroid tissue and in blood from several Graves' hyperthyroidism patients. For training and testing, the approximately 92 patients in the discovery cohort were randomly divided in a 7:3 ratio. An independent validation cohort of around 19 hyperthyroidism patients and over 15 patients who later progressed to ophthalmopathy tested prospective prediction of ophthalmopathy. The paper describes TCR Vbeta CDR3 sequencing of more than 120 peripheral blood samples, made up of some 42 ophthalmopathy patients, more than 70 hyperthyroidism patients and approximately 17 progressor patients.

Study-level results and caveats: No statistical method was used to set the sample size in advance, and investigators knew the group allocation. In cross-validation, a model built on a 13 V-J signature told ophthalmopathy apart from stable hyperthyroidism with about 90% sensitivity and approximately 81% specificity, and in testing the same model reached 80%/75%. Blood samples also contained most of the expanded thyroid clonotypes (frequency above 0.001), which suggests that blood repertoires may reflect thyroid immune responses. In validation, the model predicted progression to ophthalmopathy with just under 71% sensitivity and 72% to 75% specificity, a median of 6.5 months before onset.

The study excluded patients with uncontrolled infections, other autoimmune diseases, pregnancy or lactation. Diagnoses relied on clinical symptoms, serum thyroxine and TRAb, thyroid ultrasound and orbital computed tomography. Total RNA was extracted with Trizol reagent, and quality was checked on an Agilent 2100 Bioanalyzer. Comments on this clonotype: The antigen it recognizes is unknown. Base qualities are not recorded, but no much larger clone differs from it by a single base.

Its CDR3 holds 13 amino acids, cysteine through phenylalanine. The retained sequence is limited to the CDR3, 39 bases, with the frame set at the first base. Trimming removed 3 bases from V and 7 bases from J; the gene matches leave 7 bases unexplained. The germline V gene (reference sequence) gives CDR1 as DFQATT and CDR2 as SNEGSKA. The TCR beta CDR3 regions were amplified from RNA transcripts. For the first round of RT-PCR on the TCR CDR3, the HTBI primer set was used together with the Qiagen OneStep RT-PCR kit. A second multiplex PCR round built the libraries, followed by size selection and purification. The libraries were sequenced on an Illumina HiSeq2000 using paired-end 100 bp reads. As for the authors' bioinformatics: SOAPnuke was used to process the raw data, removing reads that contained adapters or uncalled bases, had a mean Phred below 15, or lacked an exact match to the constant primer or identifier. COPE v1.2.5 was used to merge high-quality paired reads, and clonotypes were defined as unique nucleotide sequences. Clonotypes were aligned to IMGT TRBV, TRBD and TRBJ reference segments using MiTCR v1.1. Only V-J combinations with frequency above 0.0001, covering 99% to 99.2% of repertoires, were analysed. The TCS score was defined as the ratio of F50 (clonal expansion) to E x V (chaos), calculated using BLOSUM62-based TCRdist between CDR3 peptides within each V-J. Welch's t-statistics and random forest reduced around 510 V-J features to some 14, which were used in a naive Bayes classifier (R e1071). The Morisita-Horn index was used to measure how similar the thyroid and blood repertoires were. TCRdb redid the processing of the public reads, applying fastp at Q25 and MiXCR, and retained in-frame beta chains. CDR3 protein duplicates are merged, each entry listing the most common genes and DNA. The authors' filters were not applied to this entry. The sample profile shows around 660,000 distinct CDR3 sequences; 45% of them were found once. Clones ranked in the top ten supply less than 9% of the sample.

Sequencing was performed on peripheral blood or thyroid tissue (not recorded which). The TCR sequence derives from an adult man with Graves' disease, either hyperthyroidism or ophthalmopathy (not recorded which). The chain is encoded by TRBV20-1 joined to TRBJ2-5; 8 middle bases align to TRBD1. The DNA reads TGCAGTGCTAGCGGGGTAGGACAGGGGACCCAGTACTTC. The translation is CSASGVGQGTQYF.